This T cell receptor beta chain derives from a study of beta chain features in type 1 diabetes. Study-level points and caveats: For patients, the naive, central memory and Treg TCRB repertoires appeared more alike than for healthy donors. Individuals with type 1 diabetes displayed fewer insertions and more deletions at VDJ junctions.

All of the isolated RNA was reverse transcribed, so expressed TCRB transcripts were sequenced. The table came from immunoSEQ multiplex PCR; TCRdb's copy has only in-frame clones and leaves some out. The sample lists some 500,000 clones, 11% occurring once. As regards this clone: Its target is not known.

Specimen: naive CD4+ T cells from blood. This receptor was obtained from a woman aged 18-35 years in good health.

The CDR3 loop is CASSSTGLVYGYTF. In DNA form, the CDR3 reads TGTGCCAGCAGCTCCACAGGGCTGGTCTATGGCTACACCTTC. The rearrangement links TRBV7-9 to TRBJ1-2, with D perhaps TRBD1 (6 bases). The CDR3 has 14 amino acids. Germline values: CDR1 SEHNR, CDR2 FQNEAQ (reference sequence). Trimming stripped 4 bases from V and 4 bases from J, with 13 bases between.